This TCR beta chain was identified in a study of T cell responses to AZD1222 COVID-19 vaccine. Study-wide background: Whether given at about 4 or about 12 weeks, second doses were pooled. Study conclusions and caveats: Clonal diversity was possibly underestimated, and white British individuals and females predominated among donors. Close to half of all spike-specific TCRs reportedly target regions of the variants that are unmutated.

The data were produced by immunoSEQ multiplex PCR, yet TCRdb's version contains in-frame clones alone and is incomplete. The sample yields some 97,000 clones, approximately 90% seen once. Germline lookup yields CDR1 SGHTA and CDR2 FQGNSA. With 2 bases removed from V and 4 bases from J, the gap between germline ends came to 15 bases. The CDR3 is made up of 15 amino acids. Comment on this clone: Its specificity is unknown.

The TCR comes from an adult in good health. The chain joins TRBV7-2 to TRBJ2-7, with D uncertain. The sequenced sample was peripheral blood, obtained on day 0 of AZD1222 vaccination. CDR3 nucleotide sequence: TGTGCCAGCAGCTTATTTGGGCGTGGGTGGTACGAGCAGTACTTC. Translated: CASSLFGRGWYEQYF. The full variable domain, with the rest looked up from reference TRBV7-2 and TRBJ2-7, is GAGVSQSPSNKVTEKGKDVELRCDPISGHTALYWYRQSLGQGLEFLIYFQGNSAPDKSGLPSDRFSAERTGGSVSTLTIQRTQQEDSAVYLCASSLFGRGWYEQYFGPGTRLTVT.